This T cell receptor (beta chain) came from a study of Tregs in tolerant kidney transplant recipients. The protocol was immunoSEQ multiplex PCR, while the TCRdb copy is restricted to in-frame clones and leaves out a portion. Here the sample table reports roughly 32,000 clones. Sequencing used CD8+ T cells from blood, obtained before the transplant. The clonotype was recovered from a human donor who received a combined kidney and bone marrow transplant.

The CDR3 protein is CATGWERGGYTF. Incomplete CDR3 DNA: TGTGCCACCGGATGGGAACGGGGGGGG. The genes are TRBV19 and TRBJ1-2; D might be TRBD1 (5 bases). The CDR3 extends 3 residues past the end of the read, so its final part is completed from the germline J gene. The CDR3 is made up of 12 amino acids. Germline CDR1 reads LNHDA; CDR2 reads SQIVND (reference sequence).